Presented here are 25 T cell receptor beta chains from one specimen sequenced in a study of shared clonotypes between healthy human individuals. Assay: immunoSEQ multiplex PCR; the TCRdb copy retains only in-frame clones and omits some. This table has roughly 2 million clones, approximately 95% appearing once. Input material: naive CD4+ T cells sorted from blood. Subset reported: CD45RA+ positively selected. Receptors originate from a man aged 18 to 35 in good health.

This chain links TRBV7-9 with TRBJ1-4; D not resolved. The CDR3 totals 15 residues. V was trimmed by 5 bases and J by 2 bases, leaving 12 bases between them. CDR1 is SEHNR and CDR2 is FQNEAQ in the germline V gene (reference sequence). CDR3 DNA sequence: TGTGCCAGCAGCATCCTGACACCGACTAATGAAAAACTGTTTTTT. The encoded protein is CASSILTPTNEKLFF.

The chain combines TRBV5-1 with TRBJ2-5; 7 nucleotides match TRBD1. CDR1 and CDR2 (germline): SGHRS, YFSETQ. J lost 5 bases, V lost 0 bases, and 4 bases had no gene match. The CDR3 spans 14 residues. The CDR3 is CASSLETGSETQYF. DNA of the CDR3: TGCGCCAGCAGCTTGGAGACAGGGTCGGAGACCCAGTACTTC.

The CDR3 sequence is CAISPSGSSYEQYF. Written as DNA, the CDR3 is TGTGCCATCAGCCCTAGCGGGAGCTCCTACGAGCAGTACTTC. This chain connects TRBV10-3 to TRBJ2-7, with TRBD2 matching over 10 bases. V trimming: 6 bases; J trimming: 0 bases; junction bases outside the gene matches: 2. The CDR3 loop spans 14 amino acids. Germline lookup yields CDR1 ENHRY and CDR2 SYGVKD.

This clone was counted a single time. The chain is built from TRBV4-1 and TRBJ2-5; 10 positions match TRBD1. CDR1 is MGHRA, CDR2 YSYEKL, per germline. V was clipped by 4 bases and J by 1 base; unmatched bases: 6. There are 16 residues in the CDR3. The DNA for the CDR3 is TGCGCCAGCAGCCGCGGACAGGGGGGCCGCCAAGAGACCCAGTACTTC. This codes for CASSRGQGGRQETQYF.

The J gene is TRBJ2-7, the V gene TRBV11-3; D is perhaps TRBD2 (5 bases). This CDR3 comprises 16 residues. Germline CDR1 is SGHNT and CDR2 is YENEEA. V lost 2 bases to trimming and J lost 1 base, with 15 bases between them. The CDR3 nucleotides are TGTGCCAGCAGCTTAATGCTGGGGAGTTTGTCCTACGAGCAGTACTTC. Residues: CASSLMLGSLSYEQYF.

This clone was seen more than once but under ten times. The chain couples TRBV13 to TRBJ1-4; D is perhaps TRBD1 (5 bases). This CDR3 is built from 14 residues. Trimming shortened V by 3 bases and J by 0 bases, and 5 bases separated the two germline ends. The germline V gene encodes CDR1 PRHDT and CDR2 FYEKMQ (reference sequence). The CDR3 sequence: CASSLTATNEKLFF. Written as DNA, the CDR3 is TGTGCCAGCAGCTTGACAGCAACTAATGAAAAACTGTTTTTT.

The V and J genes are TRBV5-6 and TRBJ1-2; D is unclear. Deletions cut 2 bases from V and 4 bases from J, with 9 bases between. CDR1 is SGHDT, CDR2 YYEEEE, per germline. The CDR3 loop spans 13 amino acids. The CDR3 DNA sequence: TGTGCCAGCAGCTTCCCAGGTTCCTATGGCTACACCTTC. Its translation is CASSFPGSYGYTF.

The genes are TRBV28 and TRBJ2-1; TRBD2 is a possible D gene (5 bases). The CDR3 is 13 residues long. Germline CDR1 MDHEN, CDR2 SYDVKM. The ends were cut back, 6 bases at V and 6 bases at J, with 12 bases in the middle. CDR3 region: CASRAAALNEQFF. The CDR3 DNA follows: TGTGCCAGCAGAGCAGCGGCTCTCAATGAGCAGTTCTTC.

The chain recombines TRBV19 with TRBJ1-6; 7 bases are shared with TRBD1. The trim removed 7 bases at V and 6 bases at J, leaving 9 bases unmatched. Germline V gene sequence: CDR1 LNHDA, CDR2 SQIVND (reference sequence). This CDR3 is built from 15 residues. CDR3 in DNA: TGTGCCAGTAACAGCGCCGACAGGGCTAATTCACCCCTCCACTTT. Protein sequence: CASNSADRANSPLHF.

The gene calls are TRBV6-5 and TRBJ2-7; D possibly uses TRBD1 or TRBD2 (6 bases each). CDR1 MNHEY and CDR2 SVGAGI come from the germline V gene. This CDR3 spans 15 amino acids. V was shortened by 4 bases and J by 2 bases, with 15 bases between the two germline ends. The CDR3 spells CASSLKAGGPYEQYF. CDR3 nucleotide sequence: TGTGCCAGCAGTTTAAAGGCCGGGGGCCCCTACGAGCAGTACTTC.

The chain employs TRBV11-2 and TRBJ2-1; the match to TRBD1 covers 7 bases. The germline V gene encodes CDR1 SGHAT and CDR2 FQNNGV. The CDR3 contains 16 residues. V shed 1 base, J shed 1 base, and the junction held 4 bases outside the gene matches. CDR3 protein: CASSLVRGSSYNEQFF. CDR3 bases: TGTGCCAGCAGCTTAGTCAGGGGGTCTTCCTACAATGAGCAGTTCTTC.

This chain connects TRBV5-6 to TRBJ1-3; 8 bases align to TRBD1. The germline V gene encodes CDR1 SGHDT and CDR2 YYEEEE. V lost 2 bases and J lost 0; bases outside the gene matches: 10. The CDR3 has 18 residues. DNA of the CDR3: TGTGCCAGCAGCTTAAGACGGACAGGGCCGTTCTCTGGAAACACCATATATTTT. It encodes CASSLRRTGPFSGNTIYF.

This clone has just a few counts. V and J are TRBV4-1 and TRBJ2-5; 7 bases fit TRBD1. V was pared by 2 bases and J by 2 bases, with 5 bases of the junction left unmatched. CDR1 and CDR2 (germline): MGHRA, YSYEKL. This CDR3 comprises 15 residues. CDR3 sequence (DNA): TGCGCCAGCAGCCAAACTCGGACAGGTCAAGAGACCCAGTACTTC. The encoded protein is CASSQTRTGQETQYF.

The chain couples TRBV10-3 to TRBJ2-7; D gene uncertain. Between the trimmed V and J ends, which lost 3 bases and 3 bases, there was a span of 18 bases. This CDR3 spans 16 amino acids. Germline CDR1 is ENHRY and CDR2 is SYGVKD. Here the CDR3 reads CAISDFSQRQYYEQYF. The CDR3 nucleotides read TGTGCCATCAGTGATTTTTCTCAGCGCCAGTACTACGAGCAGTACTTC.

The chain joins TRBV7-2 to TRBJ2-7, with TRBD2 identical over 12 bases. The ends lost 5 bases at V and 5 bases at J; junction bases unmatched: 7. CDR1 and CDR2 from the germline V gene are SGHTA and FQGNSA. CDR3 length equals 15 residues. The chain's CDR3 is CASSTGLAGMDEQYF. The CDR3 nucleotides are TGTGCCAGCAGCACCGGACTAGCGGGAATGGACGAGCAGTACTTC.

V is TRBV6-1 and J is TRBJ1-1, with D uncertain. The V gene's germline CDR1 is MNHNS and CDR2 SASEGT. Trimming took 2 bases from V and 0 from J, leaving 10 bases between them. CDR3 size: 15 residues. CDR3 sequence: CASSESGPLNTEAFF. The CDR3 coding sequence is TGTGCCAGCAGTGAATCTGGGCCCCTGAACACTGAAGCTTTCTTT.

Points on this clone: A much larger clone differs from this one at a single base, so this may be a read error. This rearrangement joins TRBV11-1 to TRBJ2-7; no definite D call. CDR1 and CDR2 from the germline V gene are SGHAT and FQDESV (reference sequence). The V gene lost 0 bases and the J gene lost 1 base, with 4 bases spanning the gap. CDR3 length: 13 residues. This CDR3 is CASSLAGSYEQYF. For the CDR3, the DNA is TGTGCCAGCAGCTTAGCGGGATCCTACGAGCAGTACTTC.

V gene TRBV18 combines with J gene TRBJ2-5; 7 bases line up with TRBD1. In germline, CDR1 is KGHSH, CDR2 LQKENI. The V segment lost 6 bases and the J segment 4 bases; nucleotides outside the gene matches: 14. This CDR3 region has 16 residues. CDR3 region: CASSSRDRDVGETQYF. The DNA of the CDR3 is TGTGCCAGCTCTTCCCGGGACAGAGACGTGGGAGAGACCCAGTACTTC.

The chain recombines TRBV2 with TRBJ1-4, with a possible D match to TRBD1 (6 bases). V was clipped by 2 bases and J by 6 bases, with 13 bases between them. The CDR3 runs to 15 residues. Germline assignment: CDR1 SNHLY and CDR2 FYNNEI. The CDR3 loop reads CASSEQRGRDEKLFF. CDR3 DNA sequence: TGTGCCAGCAGTGAACAACGGGGGCGGGATGAAAAACTGTTTTTT.

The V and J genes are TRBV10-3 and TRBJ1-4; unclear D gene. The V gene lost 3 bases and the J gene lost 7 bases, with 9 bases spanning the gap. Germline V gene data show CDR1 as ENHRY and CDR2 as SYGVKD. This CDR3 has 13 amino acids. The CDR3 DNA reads TGTGCCATCAGTGACCATGACGGTGAAAAACTGTTTTTT. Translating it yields CAISDHDGEKLFF.

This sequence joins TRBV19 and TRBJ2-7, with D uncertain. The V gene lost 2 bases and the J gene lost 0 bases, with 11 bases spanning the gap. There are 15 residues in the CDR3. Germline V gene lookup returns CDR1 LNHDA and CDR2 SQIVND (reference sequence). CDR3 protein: CASSIYLVGSYEQYF. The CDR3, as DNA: TGTGCCAGTAGTATATATTTGGTCGGCTCCTACGAGCAGTACTTC. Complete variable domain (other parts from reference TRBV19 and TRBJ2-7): DGGITQSPKYLFRKEGQNVTLSCEQNLNHDAMYWYRQDPGQGLRLIYYSQIVNDFQKGDIAEGYSVSREKKESFPLTVTSAQKNPTAFYLCASSIYLVGSYEQYFGPGTRLTVT.

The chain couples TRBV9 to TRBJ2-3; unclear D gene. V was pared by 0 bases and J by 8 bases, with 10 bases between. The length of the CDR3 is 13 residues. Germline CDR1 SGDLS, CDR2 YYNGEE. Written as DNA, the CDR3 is TGTGCCAGCAGCGTAGAAGCATGGGCTACGCAGTATTTT. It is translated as CASSVEAWATQYF.

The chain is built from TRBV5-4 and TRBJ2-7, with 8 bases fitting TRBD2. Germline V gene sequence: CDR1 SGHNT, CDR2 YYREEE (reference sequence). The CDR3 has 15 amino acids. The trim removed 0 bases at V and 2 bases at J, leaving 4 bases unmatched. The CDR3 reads CASSLAGLDTYEQYF. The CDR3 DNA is TGTGCCAGCAGCTTGGCGGGACTAGACACCTACGAGCAGTACTTC.

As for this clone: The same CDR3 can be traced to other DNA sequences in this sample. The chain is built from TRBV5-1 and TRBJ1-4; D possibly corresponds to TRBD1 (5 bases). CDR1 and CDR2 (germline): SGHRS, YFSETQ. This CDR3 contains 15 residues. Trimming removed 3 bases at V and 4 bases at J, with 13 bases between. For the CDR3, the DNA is TGCGCCAGCAGCTCAGCTGGGACGGGTAATGAAAAACTGTTTTTT. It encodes CASSSAGTGNEKLFF.

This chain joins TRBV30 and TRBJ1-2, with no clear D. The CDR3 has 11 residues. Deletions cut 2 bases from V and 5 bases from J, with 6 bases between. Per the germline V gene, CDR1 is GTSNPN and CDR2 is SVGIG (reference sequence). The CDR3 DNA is TGTGCCTGGAGTCGGCCGTATGGCTACACCTTC. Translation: CAWSRPYGYTF.